This T cell receptor beta chain was recovered during a study of blood T cell repertoires in COVID-19. About the research overall: Some COVID-19 samples were acute and others convalescent; all came from the United States, Italy and Spain. PBMCs, B-cell-depleted T cells, or T cells provided the cDNA or gDNA that made up the material.

Original analysis: Reference gene primer amplification yielded estimated nucleated cell counts. Some clones are missing from TCRdb's copy, which holds only in-frame ones; the method was immunoSEQ multiplex PCR. The V and J calls and the clone size are those of that table, but D and trimming were determined from the DNA. This table has 60,000 to 75,000 clones, around 74% appearing once. Remarks on this clone: The same CDR3 is also encoded by other DNA sequences in this sample.

This TCR was recovered from a woman aged 45-60 years with active or convalescent COVID-19. Sequenced input: peripheral blood.

The CDR3 loop is CASSLRGSTDTQYF. Here the CDR3 DNA reads TGTGCCAGCAGCTTACGGGGTAGCACAGATACGCAGTATTTT. The J gene is TRBJ2-3, the V gene TRBV7-9, with a weak D call TRBD2 (5 bases). Germline V lookup: CDR1 SEHNR, CDR2 FQNEAQ (reference sequence). CDR3 length equals 14 residues. V was pared by 2 bases and J by 0 bases, with 6 bases between.